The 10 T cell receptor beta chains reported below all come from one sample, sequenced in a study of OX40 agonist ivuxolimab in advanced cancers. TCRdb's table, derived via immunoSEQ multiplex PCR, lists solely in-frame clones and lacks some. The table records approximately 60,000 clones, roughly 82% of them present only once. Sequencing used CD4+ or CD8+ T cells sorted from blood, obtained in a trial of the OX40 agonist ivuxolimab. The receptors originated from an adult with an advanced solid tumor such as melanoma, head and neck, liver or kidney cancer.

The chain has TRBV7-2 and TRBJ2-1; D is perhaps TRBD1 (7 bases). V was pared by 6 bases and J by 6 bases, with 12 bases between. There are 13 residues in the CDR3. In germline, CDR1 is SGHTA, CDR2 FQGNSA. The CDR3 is CASSSQGGNEQFF. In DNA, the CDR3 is TGTGCCAGCAGTTCGCAGGGGGGCAATGAGCAGTTCTTC. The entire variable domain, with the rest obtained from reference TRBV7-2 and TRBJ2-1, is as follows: GAGVSQSPSNKVTEKGKDVELRCDPISGHTALYWYRQSLGQGLEFLIYFQGNSAPDKSGLPSDRFSAERTGGSVSTLTIQRTQQEDSAVYLCASSSQGGNEQFFGPGTRLTVL.

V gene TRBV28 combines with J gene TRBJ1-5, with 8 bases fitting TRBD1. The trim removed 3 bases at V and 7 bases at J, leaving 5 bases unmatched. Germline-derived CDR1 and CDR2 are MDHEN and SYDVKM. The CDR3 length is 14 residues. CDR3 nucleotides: TGTGCCAGCAGTTTTTCAGGGGGCAGGCAGCCCCAGCATTTT. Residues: CASSFSGGRQPQHF.

The CDR3 sequence: CSATTGFQNTEAFF. The CDR3 DNA follows: TGCAGCGCTACGACAGGGTTTCAGAACACTGAAGCTTTCTTT. The chain links TRBV29-1 to TRBJ1-1; 7 bases map to TRBD1. Losses at the gene ends were 7 bases for V and 1 base for J; bases not matched to a gene: 9. CDR1 SQVTM and CDR2 ANQGSEA come from the germline V gene. The CDR3 sequence is 14 residues long.

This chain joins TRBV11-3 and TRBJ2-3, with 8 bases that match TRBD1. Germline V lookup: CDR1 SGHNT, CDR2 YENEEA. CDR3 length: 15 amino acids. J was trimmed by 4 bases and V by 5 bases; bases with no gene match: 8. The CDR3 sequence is CASSRTGLSPDTQYF. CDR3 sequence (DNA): TGTGCCAGCAGCCGGACAGGGTTAAGTCCAGATACGCAGTATTTT. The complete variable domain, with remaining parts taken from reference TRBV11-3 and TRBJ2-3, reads EAGVVQSPRYKIIEKKQPVAFWCNPISGHNTLYWYLQNLGQGPELLIRYENEEAVDDSQLPKDRFSAERLKGVDSTLKIQPAELGDSAVYLCASSRTGLSPDTQYFGPGTRLTVL.

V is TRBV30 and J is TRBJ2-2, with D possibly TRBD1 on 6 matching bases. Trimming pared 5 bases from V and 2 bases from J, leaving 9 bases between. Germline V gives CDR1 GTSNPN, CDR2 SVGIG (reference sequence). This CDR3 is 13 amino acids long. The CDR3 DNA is TGTGCCTGGTGGGACACTAACACCGGGGAGCTGTTTTTT. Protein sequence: CAWWDTNTGELFF.

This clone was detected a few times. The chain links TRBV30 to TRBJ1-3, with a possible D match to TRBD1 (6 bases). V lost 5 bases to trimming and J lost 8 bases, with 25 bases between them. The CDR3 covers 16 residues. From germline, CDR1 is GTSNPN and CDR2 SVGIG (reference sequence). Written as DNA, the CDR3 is TGTGCCTGGGATGAACCATACAGGGTCAGGCTGGACACCATATATTTT. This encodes CAWDEPYRVRLDTIYF.

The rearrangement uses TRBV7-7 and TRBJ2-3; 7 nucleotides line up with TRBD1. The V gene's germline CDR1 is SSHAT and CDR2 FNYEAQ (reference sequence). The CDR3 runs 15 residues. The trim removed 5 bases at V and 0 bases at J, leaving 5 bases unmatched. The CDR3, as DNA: TGTGCCAGCAGCGAAACAGGGGTTAGCACAGATACGCAGTATTTT. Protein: CASSETGVSTDTQYF.

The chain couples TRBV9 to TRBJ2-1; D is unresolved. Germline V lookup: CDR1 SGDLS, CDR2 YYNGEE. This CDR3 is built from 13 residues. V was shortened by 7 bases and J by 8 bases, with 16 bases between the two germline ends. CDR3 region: CASSYDPTDEQFF. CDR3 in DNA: TGTGCCAGCTCCTATGATCCGACTGATGAGCAGTTCTTC.

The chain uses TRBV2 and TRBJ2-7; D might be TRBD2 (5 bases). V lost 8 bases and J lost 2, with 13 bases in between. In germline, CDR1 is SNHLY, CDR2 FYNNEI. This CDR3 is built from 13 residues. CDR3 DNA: TGTGCCAGCTGCCGGGGTCCTCCCTACGAGCAGTACTTC. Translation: CASCRGPPYEQYF.

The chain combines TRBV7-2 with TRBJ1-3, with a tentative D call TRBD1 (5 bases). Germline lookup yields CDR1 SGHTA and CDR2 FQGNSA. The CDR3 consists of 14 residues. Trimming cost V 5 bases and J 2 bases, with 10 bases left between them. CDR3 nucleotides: TGTGCCAGCAGCGTCCGGGGGACTGGAAACACCATATATTTT. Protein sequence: CASSVRGTGNTIYF.